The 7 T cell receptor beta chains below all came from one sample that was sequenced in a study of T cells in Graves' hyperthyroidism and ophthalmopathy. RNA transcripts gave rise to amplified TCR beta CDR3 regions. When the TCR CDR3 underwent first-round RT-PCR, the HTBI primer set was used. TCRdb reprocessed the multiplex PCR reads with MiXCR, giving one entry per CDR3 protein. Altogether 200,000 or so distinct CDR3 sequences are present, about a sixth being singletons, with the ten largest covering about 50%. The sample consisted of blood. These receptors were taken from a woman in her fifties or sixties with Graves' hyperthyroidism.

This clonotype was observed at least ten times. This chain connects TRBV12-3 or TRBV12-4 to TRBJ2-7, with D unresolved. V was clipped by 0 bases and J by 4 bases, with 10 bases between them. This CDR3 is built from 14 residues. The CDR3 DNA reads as TGTGCCAGCAGTTTAGCGCTGCGCGGTTACGAGCAGTACTTC. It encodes CASSLALRGYEQYF.

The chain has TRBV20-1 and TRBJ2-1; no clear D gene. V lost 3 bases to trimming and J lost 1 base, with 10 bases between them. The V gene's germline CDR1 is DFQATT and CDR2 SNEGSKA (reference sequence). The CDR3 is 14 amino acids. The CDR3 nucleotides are TGCAGTGCTAGTGGGCAGGTTTCCTACAATGAGCAGTTCTTC. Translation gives CSASGQVSYNEQFF.

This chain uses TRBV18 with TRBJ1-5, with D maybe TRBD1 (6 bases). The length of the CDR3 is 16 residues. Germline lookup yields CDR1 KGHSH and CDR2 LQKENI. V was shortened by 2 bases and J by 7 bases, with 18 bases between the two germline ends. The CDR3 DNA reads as TGTGCCAGCTCACCAGAACAGCCAGGGGCTGGGCAGCCCCAGCATTTT. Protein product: CASSPEQPGAGQPQHF.

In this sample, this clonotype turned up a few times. The CDR3 sequence: CASSQGGGSPLHF. The CDR3 DNA is TGTGCCAGCAGCCAAGGTGGAGGTTCACCCCTCCACTTT. The chain combines TRBV3-1 with TRBJ1-6; D uncertain. The CDR3 has 13 amino acids. Between the trimmed V and J ends, which lost 1 base and 9 bases, there was a span of 7 bases. From germline, CDR1 is LGHDT and CDR2 YNNKEL (reference sequence).

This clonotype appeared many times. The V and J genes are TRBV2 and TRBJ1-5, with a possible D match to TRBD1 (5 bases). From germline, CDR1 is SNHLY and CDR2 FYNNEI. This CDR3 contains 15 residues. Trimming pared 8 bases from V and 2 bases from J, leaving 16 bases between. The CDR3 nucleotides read TGTGCCAGCGCCCTCCAGGGAATTGGCAATCAGCCCCAGCATTTT. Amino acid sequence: CASALQGIGNQPQHF.

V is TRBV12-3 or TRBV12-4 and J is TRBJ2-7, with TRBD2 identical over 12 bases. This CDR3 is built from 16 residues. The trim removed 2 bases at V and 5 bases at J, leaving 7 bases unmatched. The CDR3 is CASSLWTSGTGHEQYF. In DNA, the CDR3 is TGTGCCAGCAGTTTATGGACTAGCGGGACTGGGCACGAGCAGTACTTC.

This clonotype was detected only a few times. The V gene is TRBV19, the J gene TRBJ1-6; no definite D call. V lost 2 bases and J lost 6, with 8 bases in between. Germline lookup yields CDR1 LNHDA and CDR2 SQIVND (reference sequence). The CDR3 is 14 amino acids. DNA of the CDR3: TGTGCCAGTAGTATACGCAGAAGTAATTCACCCCTCCACTTT. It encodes CASSIRRSNSPLHF.